The 32 T cell receptor beta chains below all came from one sample that was sequenced in a study of cytomegalovirus exposure and HLA in healthy donors. Sequencing used immunoSEQ multiplex PCR; TCRdb keeps in-frame clones, though not all of them. The data show roughly 330,000 clones, about 85% seen once. Sample: PBMCs. Source of these receptors: a woman aged 25 to 39 in good health and CMV-seropositive.

The chain employs TRBV28 and TRBJ1-5, with D unresolved. V gave up 3 bases and J gave up 5 bases, with 8 bases separating them. The CDR3 is 13 amino acids. Germline lookup yields CDR1 MDHEN and CDR2 SYDVKM. The CDR3 loop is CASSLAPHQPQHF. In DNA form, the CDR3 reads TGTGCCAGCAGTTTGGCCCCTCATCAGCCCCAGCATTTT. Based on the CDR3 plus reference TRBV28 and TRBJ1-5, the full variable domain is DVKVTQSSRYLVKRTGEKVFLECVQDMDHENMFWYRQDPGLGLRLIYFSYDVKMKEKGDIPEGYSVSREKKERFSLILESASTNQTSMYLCASSLAPHQPQHFGDGTRLSIL.

The V gene is TRBV7-2, the J gene TRBJ2-3; no clear D. The germline CDR1 and CDR2 sequences are SGHTA and FQGNSA. The V end lost 5 bases, the J end lost 2 bases, and 14 bases lay between the germline ends. The CDR3 has 15 residues. CDR3 nucleotide sequence: TGTGCCAGCAGCCCAGTCGACGTACCCACAGATACGCAGTATTTT. It is translated as CASSPVDVPTDTQYF.

V usage is TRBV2 and J usage is TRBJ2-7; no reliable D call. With 3 bases removed from V and 1 base from J, the gap between germline ends came to 10 bases. This CDR3 contains 14 residues. Germline V gives CDR1 SNHLY, CDR2 FYNNEI. Here the CDR3 reads CASSDGRASYEQYF. In DNA form, the CDR3 reads TGTGCCAGCAGTGATGGTAGGGCATCCTACGAGCAGTACTTC.

The DNA for the CDR3 is TGTGCCAGCAGTCACAGGGGGCCCGGAAACACCATATATTTT. Encoded protein: CASSHRGPGNTIYF. V gene TRBV28 combines with J gene TRBJ1-3, with 9 bases that match TRBD1. Germline V gene sequence: CDR1 MDHEN, CDR2 SYDVKM. The CDR3 runs to 14 residues. V dropped 5 bases and J dropped 4; count of bases not matched to a gene: 3.

This clone has a handful of counts. The chain employs TRBV7-6 and TRBJ1-1; no firm D call. CDR1 SGHVS and CDR2 FNYEAQ come from the germline V gene. The CDR3 contains 13 residues. V lost 5 bases and J lost 1, with 8 bases in between. The CDR3 protein is CASSQDSNTEAFF. The CDR3 DNA reads TGTGCCAGCAGCCAAGACTCGAACACTGAAGCTTTCTTT. Looking up the rest from reference TRBV7-6 and TRBJ1-1 gives the full variable domain: GAGVSQSPRYKVTKRGQDVALRCDPISGHVSLYWYRQALGQGPEFLTYFNYEAQQDKSGLPNDRFSAERPEGSISTLTIQRTEQRDSAMYRCASSQDSNTEAFFGQGTRLTVV.

The chain combines TRBV4-3 with TRBJ2-3; D gene uncertain. V was trimmed by 0 bases and J by 4 bases, leaving 20 bases between them. Germline-derived CDR1 and CDR2 are LGHNA and YSLEER. The CDR3 consists of 18 residues. CDR3 nucleotides: TGCGCCAGCAGCCAAGATTTTGCAGCGACCAACCCTCCAGATACGCAGTATTTT. It yields the protein CASSQDFAATNPPDTQYF.

This rearrangement joins TRBV4-1 to TRBJ1-1, with a possible D match to TRBD1 (5 bases). V lost 4 bases, J lost 5 bases, and 14 bases lay in between. The CDR3 sequence is 14 residues long. The germline gives CDR1 MGHRA, CDR2 YSYEKL. CDR3 sequence reads: CASSPPLRQTEAFF. In DNA, the CDR3 is TGCGCCAGCAGCCCCCCTTTACGACAGACTGAAGCTTTCTTT.

The chain uses TRBV28 and TRBJ2-7, with 12 positions matching TRBD2. Germline loops: CDR1 MDHEN, CDR2 SYDVKM. Trimming cost V 4 bases and J 2 bases; bases outside gene matches: 12. The CDR3 is made up of 18 amino acids. DNA for the CDR3: TGTGCCAGCAGTTGGATTTATGGACTAGCGGGGCCGACCTACGAGCAGTACTTC. Translated, it gives CASSWIYGLAGPTYEQYF.

The chain uses TRBV5-1 and TRBJ2-5; D is possibly TRBD1 (6 bases). The V end was cut by 4 bases, the J end by 5 bases, with 18 bases between. Germline V lookup: CDR1 SGHRS, CDR2 YFSETQ. The CDR3 consists of 15 residues. The CDR3 coding sequence is TGCGCCAGCAGCCATACAGGGAGAGAAGTGGAGACCCAGTACTTC. Its translation is CASSHTGREVETQYF.

There are many counts of this clone. The chain has TRBV4-1 and TRBJ1-5; D is undetermined. The CDR3 runs 15 residues. Trimming pared 3 bases from V and 5 bases from J, leaving 14 bases between. The germline CDR1 and CDR2 sequences are MGHRA and YSYEKL. The DNA for the CDR3 is TGCGCCAGCAGCCATCCGGGCAACCAAGATCAGCCCCAGCATTTT. As protein: CASSHPGNQDQPQHF.

V and J are TRBV27 and TRBJ2-1; no clear D gene. The V gene's germline CDR1 is MNHEY and CDR2 SMNVEV (reference sequence). V was shortened by 1 base and J by 9 bases, with 19 bases between the two germline ends. The CDR3 loop spans 16 amino acids. The CDR3 sequence: CASSLYGAVWGGEQFF. DNA for the CDR3: TGTGCCAGCAGTTTATATGGCGCCGTCTGGGGTGGTGAGCAGTTCTTC.

This chain connects TRBV28 to TRBJ2-7; D unclear. The CDR3 is 14 residues long. With 5 bases removed from V and 0 bases from J, the gap between germline ends came to 11 bases. The germline gives CDR1 MDHEN, CDR2 SYDVKM. CDR3 in amino acids: CASSPFLSSYEQYF. The CDR3 bases are TGTGCCAGCAGTCCCTTCCTTAGCTCCTACGAGCAGTACTTC.

This sequence joins TRBV9 and TRBJ1-1; D might be TRBD1 (5 bases). Between the trimmed V and J ends, which lost 2 bases and 1 base, there was a span of 12 bases. The CDR3 is 15 amino acids. The germline V gene has CDR1 SGDLS and CDR2 YYNGEE. The CDR3, as DNA: TGTGCCAGCAGCGTTTGGGGCAGTGGGAACACTGAAGCTTTCTTT. This encodes CASSVWGSGNTEAFF.

This chain connects TRBV29-1 to TRBJ2-2; tentatively, D is TRBD1 (5 bases). The ends were cut back, 4 bases at V and 4 bases at J, with 10 bases in the middle. The CDR3 is 13 amino acids. CDR1 SQVTM and CDR2 ANQGSEA come from the germline V gene. CDR3 loop: CSVVQVGTGELFF. In DNA, the CDR3 is TGCAGCGTTGTACAGGTGGGCACCGGGGAGCTGTTTTTT.

This chain connects TRBV2 to TRBJ1-5; possibly TRBD1 for D (6 bases). This CDR3 is built from 13 residues. The V gene's germline CDR1 is SNHLY and CDR2 FYNNEI. Deletions cut 6 bases from V and 7 bases from J, with 13 bases between. The CDR3 nucleotides read TGTGCCAGCAGGGCAGAGGGGGGGCAGCCCCAGCATTTT. This codes for CASRAEGGQPQHF.

The gene calls are TRBV27 and TRBJ2-1; D is ambiguous. The CDR3 length is 13 residues. The germline gives CDR1 MNHEY, CDR2 SMNVEV (reference sequence). Trimming shortened V by 2 bases and J by 3 bases, and 5 bases separated the two germline ends. The CDR3 nucleotides read TGTGCCAGCAGTTTAGTTAACTACAATGAGCAGTTCTTC. This sequence encodes CASSLVNYNEQFF.

On this clone: Other DNA sequences in the same sample also yield this CDR3. The chain is built from TRBV6-5 and TRBJ2-7; 9 bases are shared with TRBD2. The CDR3 totals 14 residues. V shed 6 bases and J 0 bases; nucleotides not matched to a gene: 3. The germline V gene encodes CDR1 MNHEY and CDR2 SVGAGI. The CDR3 nucleotides read TGTGCCAGCAGCCGTAGCGGGAGCTCCTACGAGCAGTACTTC. Protein product: CASSRSGSSYEQYF.

This chain joins TRBV19 and TRBJ2-1, with TRBD2 matching over 8 bases. V shed 0 bases and J 10 bases; nucleotides not matched to a gene: 8. The CDR3 totals 15 residues. CDR1 LNHDA and CDR2 SQIVND come from the germline V gene (reference sequence). The DNA of the CDR3 is TGTGCCAGTAGTATAGATCTTACGGGAGGGACGGAGCAGTTCTTC. It specifies CASSIDLTGGTEQFF.

CDR3 sequence: CASSWLTSTDTQYF. CDR3 nucleotides: TGTGCCAGCAGTTGGTTAACTAGCACAGATACGCAGTATTTT. J is TRBJ2-3 and V is TRBV6-5; D call uncertain. Trimming left V 4 bases short and J 0 bases short, with 8 bases between. Per the germline V gene, CDR1 is MNHEY and CDR2 is SVGAGI. This CDR3 contains 14 residues.

This chain joins TRBV29-1 and TRBJ2-5; D gene unclear. Trimming stripped 1 base from V and 2 bases from J, with 14 bases between. From germline, CDR1 is SQVTM and CDR2 ANQGSEA. CDR3 length: 15 residues. This chain's CDR3 is CSVEVPTRRQETQYF. The CDR3 DNA reads TGCAGCGTTGAAGTTCCGACACGGCGACAAGAGACCCAGTACTTC.

The chain recombines TRBV4-1 with TRBJ2-7, with D unclear. The CDR3 is 16 amino acids. Trimming removed 1 base from V and 3 bases from J, with 16 bases in between. Germline V gives CDR1 MGHRA, CDR2 YSYEKL. The chain's CDR3 is CASSQAYDTTYYEQYF. The CDR3 nucleotides are TGCGCCAGCAGCCAAGCTTACGACACCACGTACTACGAGCAGTACTTC.

This sequence joins TRBV7-9 and TRBJ1-2, with TRBD1 identical over 8 bases. This CDR3 contains 16 residues. V was pared by 7 bases and J by 2 bases, with 12 bases of the junction left unmatched. Germline CDR1 is SEHNR and CDR2 is FQNEAQ (reference sequence). For the CDR3, the DNA is TGTGCCAGCAACCCATCCGGGACAGGCTTGAACTATGGCTACACCTTC. Protein sequence: CASNPSGTGLNYGYTF. Complete variable domain (other parts from reference TRBV7-9 and TRBJ1-2): DTGVSQNPRHKITKRGQNVTFRCDPISEHNRLYWYRQTLGQGPEFLTYFQNEAQLEKSRLLSDRFSAERPKGSFSTLEIQRTEQGDSAMYLCASNPSGTGLNYGYTFGSGTRLTVV.

The gene calls are TRBV28 and TRBJ1-4; D gene unclear. Trimming cost V 7 bases and J 5 bases, with 11 bases left between them. The CDR3 sequence is 13 residues long. The germline V gene has CDR1 MDHEN and CDR2 SYDVKM. CDR3 protein: CASKPGGNEKLFF. In DNA, the CDR3 is TGTGCCAGCAAGCCCGGCGGCAATGAAAAACTGTTTTTT.

The chain links TRBV19 to TRBJ2-1; TRBD2 matches at 13 bases. J lost 8 bases, V lost 3 bases, and 1 base had no gene match. CDR1 is LNHDA and CDR2 is SQIVND in the germline V gene (reference sequence). This CDR3 spans 14 amino acids. CDR3 sequence reads: CASSIGLAGDEQFF. The CDR3 region has the DNA TGTGCCAGTAGTATCGGACTAGCGGGAGATGAGCAGTTCTTC.

Only one count was recorded for this clone. This rearrangement joins TRBV2 to TRBJ2-5; 8 bases align to TRBD1. Unmatched junction bases numbered 10, after V lost 5 bases and J lost 5 bases. Germline-derived CDR1 and CDR2 are SNHLY and FYNNEI. This CDR3 has 15 residues. The CDR3: CASSTGARQGETQYF. The DNA of the CDR3 is TGTGCCAGCAGTACAGGGGCAAGACAGGGGGAGACCCAGTACTTC.

This chain joins TRBV6-6 and TRBJ2-1; possible D gene TRBD1, 5 bases. Germline CDR1 is MNHNY and CDR2 is SVGAGI (reference sequence). Trimming took 6 bases from V and 6 from J, leaving 15 bases between them. This CDR3 has 14 amino acids. The CDR3: CASSLQGNGNEQFF. The CDR3 DNA is TGTGCCAGCAGCTTGCAGGGAAACGGCAATGAGCAGTTCTTC.

This sequence joins TRBV18 and TRBJ2-2, with D hard to call. The CDR3 length is 15 residues. The V gene's germline CDR1 is KGHSH and CDR2 LQKENI. The ends were cut back, 6 bases at V and 4 bases at J, with 15 bases in the middle. Here the CDR3 reads CASSQHKSGTGELFF. The CDR3 nucleotides read TGTGCCAGCTCCCAACACAAATCGGGCACCGGGGAGCTGTTTTTT. The variable domain in full, with the rest retrieved from reference TRBV18 and TRBJ2-2, is NAGVMQNPRHLVRRRGQEARLRCSPMKGHSHVYWYRQLPEEGLKFMVYLQKENIIDESGMPKERFSAEFPKEGPSILRIQQVVRGDSAAYFCASSQHKSGTGELFFGEGSRLTVL.

The chain recombines TRBV19 with TRBJ2-7; 9 nucleotides agree with TRBD2. Germline V gives CDR1 LNHDA, CDR2 SQIVND (reference sequence). V trimming: 3 bases; J trimming: 4 bases; junction bases outside the gene matches: 4. This CDR3 region has 14 residues. For the CDR3, the DNA is TGTGCCAGTAGTATCGGGACTAGCCTTTACGAGCAGTACTTC. It translates to CASSIGTSLYEQYF.

CDR3 sequence: CASSFKGFTEAFF. In nucleotides, the CDR3 is TGTGCCAGCAGTTTTAAAGGGTTCACTGAAGCTTTCTTT. This chain connects TRBV27 to TRBJ1-1; D call uncertain. This CDR3 is 13 amino acids long. Between the trimmed V and J ends, which lost 3 bases and 4 bases, there was a span of 9 bases. From germline, CDR1 is MNHEY and CDR2 SMNVEV (reference sequence).

This clone was seen only once. This chain joins TRBV27 and TRBJ2-1, with 8 positions matching TRBD2. CDR1 and CDR2 from the germline V gene are MNHEY and SMNVEV (reference sequence). This CDR3 is 14 amino acids long. Unmatched junction bases numbered 5, after V lost 4 bases and J lost 6 bases. The CDR3 reads CASSSGLDFNEQFF. The DNA of the CDR3 is TGTGCCAGCAGTTCGGGACTAGATTTCAATGAGCAGTTCTTC.

This rearrangement joins TRBV6-6 to TRBJ1-2; TRBD1 might be the D (6 bases). The germline V gene encodes CDR1 MNHNY and CDR2 SVGAGI (reference sequence). V dropped 5 bases and J dropped 4 bases, with 11 bases sitting between them. This CDR3 is built from 13 residues. The CDR3 DNA reads TGTGCCAGCAGTCCCGGGACAAGCTATGGCTACACCTTC. This translates into CASSPGTSYGYTF.

V is TRBV11-1 and J is TRBJ1-2; D gene ambiguous. Per the germline V gene, CDR1 is SGHAT and CDR2 is FQDESV (reference sequence). This CDR3 is built from 13 residues. V lost 2 bases to trimming and J lost 2 bases, with 6 bases between them. The CDR3 protein is CASSLSQNYGYTF. In DNA, the CDR3 is TGTGCCAGCAGCTTATCTCAGAACTATGGCTACACCTTC.